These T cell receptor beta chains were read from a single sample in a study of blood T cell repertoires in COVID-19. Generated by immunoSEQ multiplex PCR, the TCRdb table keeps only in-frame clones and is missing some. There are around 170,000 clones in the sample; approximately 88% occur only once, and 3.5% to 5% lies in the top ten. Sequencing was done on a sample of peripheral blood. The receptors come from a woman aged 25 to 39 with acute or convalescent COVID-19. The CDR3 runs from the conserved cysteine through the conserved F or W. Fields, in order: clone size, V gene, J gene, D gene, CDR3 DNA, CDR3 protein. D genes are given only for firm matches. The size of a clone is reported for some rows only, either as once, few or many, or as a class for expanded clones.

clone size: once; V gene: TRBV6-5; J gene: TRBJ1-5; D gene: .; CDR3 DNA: TGTGCCAGCAGGGACACGGGCAATCAGCCCCAGCATTTT; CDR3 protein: CASRDTGNQPQHF
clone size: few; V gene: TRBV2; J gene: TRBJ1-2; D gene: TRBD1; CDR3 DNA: TGTGCCATTCTCCCTAGGGACAGGGACTTCTATGGCTACACCTTC; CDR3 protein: CAILPRDRDFYGYTF
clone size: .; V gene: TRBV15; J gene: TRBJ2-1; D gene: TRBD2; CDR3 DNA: TGTGCCACCAGCAGAGATGTGACTACTAGCGGGCGGTTCTTC; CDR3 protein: CATSRDVTTSGRFF
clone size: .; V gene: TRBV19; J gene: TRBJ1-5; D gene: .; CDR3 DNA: TGTGCCAGTACTGGCGGATATCAGCCCCAGCATTTT; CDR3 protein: CASTGGYQPQHF
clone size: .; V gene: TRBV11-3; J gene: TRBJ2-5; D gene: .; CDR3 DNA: TGTGCCAGCAGCGGTACATCAGAGACCCAGTACTTC; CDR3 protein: CASSGTSETQYF
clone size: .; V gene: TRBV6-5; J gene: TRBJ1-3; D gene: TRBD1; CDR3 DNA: TGTGCCAGCAGAGTCGGGACAGGGGACACCATATATTTT; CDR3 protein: CASRVGTGDTIYF
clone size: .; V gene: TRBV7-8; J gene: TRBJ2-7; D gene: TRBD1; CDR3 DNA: TGTGCCAGCAGCTTCGGGACAGGCGCCTACGAGCAGTACTTC; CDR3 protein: CASSFGTGAYEQYF
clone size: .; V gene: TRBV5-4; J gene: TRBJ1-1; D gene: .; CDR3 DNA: TGTGCCAGCAGCTTCCCTGACAGACACACTGAAGCTTTCTTT; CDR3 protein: CASSFPDRHTEAFF
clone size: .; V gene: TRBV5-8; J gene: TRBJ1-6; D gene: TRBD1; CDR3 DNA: TGTGCCAGCAGCTTAGGGGGCTACTCTTCACCCCTCCACTTT; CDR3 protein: CASSLGGYSSPLHF
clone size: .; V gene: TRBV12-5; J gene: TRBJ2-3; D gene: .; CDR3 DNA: TGTGCTAGTGGTTTTTCGGGCACAGATACGCAGTATTTT; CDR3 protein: CASGFSGTDTQYF
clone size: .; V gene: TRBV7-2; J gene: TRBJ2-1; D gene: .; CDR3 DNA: TGTGCCAGCAGCTTAGATCGGACTGGATACAATGAGCAGTTCTTC; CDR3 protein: CASSLDRTGYNEQFF
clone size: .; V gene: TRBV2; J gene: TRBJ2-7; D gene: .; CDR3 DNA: TGTGCCAGCAGTGCCCAGGGTTACGAGCAGTACTTC; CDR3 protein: CASSAQGYEQYF
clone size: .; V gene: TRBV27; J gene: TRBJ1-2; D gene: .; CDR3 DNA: TGTGCCAGCAGTTTATCGGCGGGGGGCTATGGCTACACCTTC; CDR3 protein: CASSLSAGGYGYTF
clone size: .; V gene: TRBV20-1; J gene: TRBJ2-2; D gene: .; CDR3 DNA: TGCAGTGCTAGTGACACCCGTAGCGGACTACCCACCGGGGAGCTGTTTTTT; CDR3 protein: CSASDTRSGLPTGELFF
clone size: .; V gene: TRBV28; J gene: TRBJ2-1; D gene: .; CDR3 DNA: TGTGCCAGCAGTTTATACCCCCCTGGCGTCACCCAAAGGAGGGAGCAGTTCTTC; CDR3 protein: CASSLYPPGVTQRREQFF
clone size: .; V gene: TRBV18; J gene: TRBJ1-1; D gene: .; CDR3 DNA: TGTGCCAGCTCTTTTACCGATACTGAAGTTGAAGCTTTCTTT; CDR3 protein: CASSFTDTEVEAFF
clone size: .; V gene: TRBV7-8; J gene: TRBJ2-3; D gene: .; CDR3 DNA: TGTGCCAGCAGCTGGCACTATGATACGCAGTATTTT; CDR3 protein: CASSWHYDTQYF
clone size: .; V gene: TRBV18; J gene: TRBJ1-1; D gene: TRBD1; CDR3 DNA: TGTGCCAGCTCGATGGGACAGAGGAACACTGAAGCTTTCTTT; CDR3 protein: CASSMGQRNTEAFF
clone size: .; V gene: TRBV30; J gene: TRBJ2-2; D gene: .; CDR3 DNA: TGTGCCTGGAAAGGTGTGGAGGGAGTATCGGGGGAGCTGTTTTTT; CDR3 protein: CAWKGVEGVSGELFF
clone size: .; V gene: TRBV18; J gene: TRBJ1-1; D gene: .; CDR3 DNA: TGTGCCAGCTGCGACACCCTGAACACTGAAGCTTTCTTT; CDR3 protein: CASCDTLNTEAFF
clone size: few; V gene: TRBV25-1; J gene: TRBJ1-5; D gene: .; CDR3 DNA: TGTGCCAGCAGTGGGGTACAGGCCAATCAGCCCCAGCATTTT; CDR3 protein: CASSGVQANQPQHF
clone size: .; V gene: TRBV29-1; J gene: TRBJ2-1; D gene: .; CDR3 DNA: TGCAGCGTTGGGCAGGGCAAGGGCGCCGAGCAGTTCTTC; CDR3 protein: CSVGQGKGAEQFF
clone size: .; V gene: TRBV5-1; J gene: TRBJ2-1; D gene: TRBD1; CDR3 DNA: TGCGCCAGCAGCAAGTGGACAGGGTCCTCCTACAATGAGCAGTTCTTC; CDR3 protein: CASSKWTGSSYNEQFF
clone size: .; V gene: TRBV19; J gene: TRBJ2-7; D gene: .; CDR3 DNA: TGTGCCAGCAGGGACTCTATTTCCTACGAGCAGTACTTC; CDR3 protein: CASRDSISYEQYF
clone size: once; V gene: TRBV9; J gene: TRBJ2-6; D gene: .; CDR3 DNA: TGTGCCAGCAGCCCATCGGGGGGGGCCAACGTCCTGACTTTC; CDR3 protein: CASSPSGGANVLTF
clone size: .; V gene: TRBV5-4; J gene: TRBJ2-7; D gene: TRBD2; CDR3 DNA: TGTGCCAGCAGCTTGGCCGCTAGCGGGAGTAATATCTACGAGCAGTACTTC; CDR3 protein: CASSLAASGSNIYEQYF
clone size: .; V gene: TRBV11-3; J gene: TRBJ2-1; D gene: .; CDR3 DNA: TGTGCCAGCAGCTTTTCTAGCTCCTACAATGAGCAGTTCTTC; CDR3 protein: CASSFSSSYNEQFF
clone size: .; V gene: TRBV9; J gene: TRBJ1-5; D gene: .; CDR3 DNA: TGTGCCAGCAGCGTAGTAGGAGGGTTGTACAATCAGCCCCAGCATTTT; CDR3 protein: CASSVVGGLYNQPQHF
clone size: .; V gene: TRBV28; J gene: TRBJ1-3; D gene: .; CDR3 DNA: TGTGCCAGCAGCCTTTCGTACACCATATATTTT; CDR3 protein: CASSLSYTIYF
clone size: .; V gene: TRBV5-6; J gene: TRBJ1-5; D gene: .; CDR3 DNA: TGTGCCAGCAGCTTGGCCGGCGGGGGAGGGCTCCACTGGCCCCAGCATTTT; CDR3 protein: CASSLAGGGGLHWPQHF
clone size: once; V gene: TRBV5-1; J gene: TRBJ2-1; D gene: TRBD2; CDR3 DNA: TGCGCCAGCAGCTCCGGACTAGCGGGAGGGCGAAATGAGCAGTTCTTC; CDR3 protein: CASSSGLAGGRNEQFF
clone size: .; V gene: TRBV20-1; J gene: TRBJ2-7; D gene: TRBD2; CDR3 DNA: TGCAGTGCTGGGGGGGACGAGCAGTACTTC; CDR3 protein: CSAGGDEQYF